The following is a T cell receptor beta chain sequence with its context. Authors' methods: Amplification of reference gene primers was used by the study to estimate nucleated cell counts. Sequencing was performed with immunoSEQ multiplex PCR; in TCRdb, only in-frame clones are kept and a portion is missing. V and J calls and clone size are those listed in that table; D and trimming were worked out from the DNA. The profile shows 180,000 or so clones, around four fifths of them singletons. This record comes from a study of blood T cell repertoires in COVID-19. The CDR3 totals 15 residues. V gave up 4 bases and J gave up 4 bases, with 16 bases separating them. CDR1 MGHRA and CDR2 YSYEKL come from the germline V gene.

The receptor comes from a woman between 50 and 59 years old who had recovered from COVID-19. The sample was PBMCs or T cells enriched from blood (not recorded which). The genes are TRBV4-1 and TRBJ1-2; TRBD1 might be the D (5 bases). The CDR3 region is CASSPLLVDSYGYTF. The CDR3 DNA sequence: TGCGCCAGCAGCCCCCTTCTGGTCGACAGCTATGGCTACACCTTC.